These T cell receptor beta chains were read from a single sample in a study of blood T cell repertoires in COVID-19. Only in-frame clones appear in the TCRdb table, and some are missing; sequencing was by immunoSEQ multiplex PCR. Of about 170,000 clones in the sample, 86% were seen once. Sample: peripheral blood. The receptor source for this set is a man aged 70 or older with acute or convalescent COVID-19. CDR3s include the opening cysteine and the closing phenylalanine or tryptophan. Each record gives: V gene, J gene, clone size, D gene, CDR3 DNA, CDR3 protein. A D gene is named only where the DNA matches it firmly. Size is stated for part of the rows, as once, few or many counts, or as a class when the clone is expanded.

v_call: TRBV7-3
j_call: TRBJ2-1
clone_size: .
d_call: .
cdr3_nt: TGTGCCAGCAGCCTCCAACAGTCCTCCTACAATGAGCAGTTCTTC
cdr3_aa: CASSLQQSSYNEQFF

v_call: TRBV4-1
j_call: TRBJ1-4
clone_size: .
d_call: TRBD1
cdr3_nt: TGCGCCAGCAGCCAAAGGACAGGGGAGGGGGGTTATAATGAAAAACTGTTTTTT
cdr3_aa: CASSQRTGEGGYNEKLFF

v_call: TRBV7-2
j_call: TRBJ1-5
clone_size: few
d_call: .
cdr3_nt: TGTGCCAGCAGCCTGGGCGTCTCCCCCAATCAGCCCCAGCATTTT
cdr3_aa: CASSLGVSPNQPQHF

v_call: TRBV28
j_call: TRBJ2-5
clone_size: .
d_call: TRBD2
cdr3_nt: TGTGCCAGCAGTGAGGCTAGCGGAATTCAAGAGACCCAGTACTTC
cdr3_aa: CASSEASGIQETQYF

v_call: TRBV5-1
j_call: TRBJ1-4
clone_size: .
d_call: .
cdr3_nt: TGCGCCAGCAGCTTGGCCCGGGATGGAAAACTGTTTTTT
cdr3_aa: CASSLARDGKLFF

v_call: TRBV30
j_call: TRBJ2-7
clone_size: .
d_call: .
cdr3_nt: TGTGCCTGGAGTGTTGGCAGCGGCTACGAGCAGTACTTC
cdr3_aa: CAWSVGSGYEQYF

v_call: TRBV19
j_call: TRBJ1-1
clone_size: .
d_call: TRBD1
cdr3_nt: TGTGCCAGTAGTGAGACAGGGGGAGTTACTGAAGCTTTCTTT
cdr3_aa: CASSETGGVTEAFF

v_call: TRBV6-2/TRBV6-3
j_call: TRBJ1-5
clone_size: .
d_call: .
cdr3_nt: TGTGCCAGCAGCCCGCGCGGCAGGGGCAATCAGCCCCAGCATTTT
cdr3_aa: CASSPRGRGNQPQHF

v_call: TRBV28
j_call: TRBJ2-1
clone_size: .
d_call: TRBD2
cdr3_nt: TGTGCCAGCAGCGGGACTAGCGGGAGCCGGGGTGAGCAGTTCTTC
cdr3_aa: CASSGTSGSRGEQFF

v_call: TRBV5-6
j_call: TRBJ2-1
clone_size: once
d_call: TRBD2
cdr3_nt: TGTGCCAGCAACATAGCGGGAGGGTACAATGAGCAGTTCTTC
cdr3_aa: CASNIAGGYNEQFF

v_call: TRBV28
j_call: TRBJ2-7
clone_size: .
d_call: TRBD2
cdr3_nt: TGTGCCAGCAGCCCTCGGCGGGAGCTGACCTACGAGCAGTACTTC
cdr3_aa: CASSPRRELTYEQYF

v_call: TRBV5-4
j_call: TRBJ1-5
clone_size: .
d_call: .
cdr3_nt: TGTGCCAGCAGCTTGGCGGGGAGCAATCAGCCCCAGCATTTT
cdr3_aa: CASSLAGSNQPQHF